One sample yielded the 27 T cell receptor beta chains listed below, sequenced in a study of monozygotic twins with inflammatory bowel disease. One entry per CDR3 protein, without DNA, is what TCRdb gives after re-calling the 5' RACE reads. The specimen's table records more than 95,000 distinct CDR3 sequences. Source material: blood. The receptors stem from a human donor with ulcerative colitis or Crohn's disease, or a healthy co-twin of an affected twin (not recorded which).

The rearrangement joins TRBV21-1 to TRBJ2-1; with no DNA, the TCRdb D assignment of TRBD2 cannot be verified. TRBV21-1 represents a pseudogene. CDR3 length equals 14 residues. CDR3 in amino acids: CASSNTTSSNEQFF.

CDR3 sequence: CASSQGLAGTDTQYF. V is TRBV5-1 and J is TRBJ2-3; with no DNA, the TCRdb D assignment of TRBD2 cannot be verified. This CDR3 contains 15 residues. Germline values: CDR1 SGHRS, CDR2 YFSETQ.

V is TRBV2 and J is TRBJ2-3; the TCRdb call, TRBD1, lacks DNA for checking. The CDR3 is 15 amino acids. CDR1 SNHLY and CDR2 FYNNEI come from the germline V gene. The CDR3 protein is CASLDRDPSTDTQYF.

The genes are TRBV5-5 and TRBJ2-2; absent DNA, TCRdb's TRBD1 call cannot be checked. The germline V gene has CDR1 SGHKS and CDR2 YYEKEE (reference sequence). The CDR3 length is 15 residues. CDR3: CASSATGGWTGELFF.

The chain joins TRBV12-3 or TRBV12-4 to TRBJ1-5. The CDR3 contains 16 residues. The CDR3 sequence is CASSLETVPGNQPQHF.

This sequence joins TRBV5-1 and TRBJ2-1; there is no DNA to check the TCRdb D call of TRBD2. Germline values: CDR1 SGHRS, CDR2 YFSETQ. This CDR3 is built from 14 residues. The CDR3 protein is CVSSESAGGLAQFF.

The gene calls are TRBV12-3 or TRBV12-4 and TRBJ1-1. The CDR3 runs to 14 residues. This CDR3 is CATQGTGRNTEAFF.

V gene TRBV5-1 combines with J gene TRBJ2-7; TCRdb designates TRBD1, a call that cannot be tested without DNA. Germline V gene data show CDR1 as SGHRS and CDR2 as YFSETQ. There are 16 residues in the CDR3. The CDR3: CASSLGVGLGPYEQYF.

V gene TRBV2 combines with J gene TRBJ2-3; TCRdb selects TRBD2, and the lack of DNA leaves this call unchecked. Germline V lookup: CDR1 SNHLY, CDR2 FYNNEI. The CDR3 consists of 15 residues. This CDR3 reads CASSEGQIGTDTQYF.

This rearrangement joins TRBV6-2 or TRBV6-3 to TRBJ2-1; with no DNA, the TCRdb D assignment of TRBD2 cannot be verified. This CDR3 comprises 14 residues. The germline V gene has CDR1 MNHEY and CDR2 SVGEGT. The CDR3 here is CASSFSGGGNEQFF.

This rearrangement joins TRBV6-2 or TRBV6-3 to TRBJ2-3. The CDR3 loop spans 12 amino acids. Per germline, CDR1 MNHEY and CDR2 SVGEGT. CDR3: CASRKTTDTQYF.

This chain links TRBV7-6 with TRBJ2-2. Germline loops: CDR1 SGHVS, CDR2 FNYEAQ. This CDR3 has 13 residues. The CDR3 loop is CASSLAGAGELFF.

The chain has TRBV10-3 and TRBJ2-7; no DNA is available, so the TRBD1 call from TCRdb remains unchecked. The CDR3 contains 13 residues. Germline V gene data show CDR1 as ENHRY and CDR2 as SYGVKD. The CDR3 spells CAISEGAPYEQYF.

The V gene is TRBV29-1, the J gene TRBJ2-7. The CDR3 contains 14 residues. Germline CDR1 reads SQVTM; CDR2 reads ANQGSEA. This CDR3 is CSVVKNWGNYEQYF.

The gene calls are TRBV20-1 and TRBJ2-7; TCRdb names TRBD1, which stays unverified in the absence of DNA. The CDR3 consists of 15 residues. CDR1 DFQATT and CDR2 SNEGSKA come from the germline V gene (reference sequence). This CDR3 is CSARYRTGGRYEQYF.

The chain carries TRBV6-1 and TRBJ2-5; without DNA, the TCRdb call of TRBD1 cannot be checked. The CDR3 totals 13 residues. Germline V gives CDR1 MNHNS, CDR2 SASEGT. The CDR3 is CASSEIRAASEDF.

V and J are TRBV4-3 and TRBJ1-2; TCRdb designates TRBD1, a call that cannot be tested without DNA. The CDR3 length is 19 residues. CDR1 and CDR2 (germline): LGHNA, YSLEER. This CDR3 is CASSQDRGGREGGNYGYTF.

CDR3 loop: CSARVRGVDQPQHF. This chain uses TRBV20-1 with TRBJ1-5; no DNA is available, so the TRBD1 call from TCRdb remains unchecked. The CDR3 consists of 14 residues. The germline V gene encodes CDR1 DFQATT and CDR2 SNEGSKA (reference sequence).

The rearrangement uses TRBV4-2 and TRBJ2-7; TCRdb's D gene call, TRBD1, goes unchecked for lack of DNA. Germline V gene lookup returns CDR1 LGHNA and CDR2 YNFKEQ. CDR3 size: 16 residues. The CDR3 sequence: CASKGQGGSGSYEQYF.

The J gene is TRBJ2-1, the V gene TRBV7-3; TCRdb gives TRBD1 as the D gene, but with no DNA this cannot be confirmed. The CDR3 extends over 15 amino acids. Germline-derived CDR1 and CDR2 are SGHTA and FQGTGA. Here the CDR3 reads CASSLSGTNYNEQFF. The full variable domain, its missing parts supplied by reference TRBV7-3 and TRBJ2-1, is GAGVSQTPSNKVTEKGKYVELRCDPISGHTALYWYRQSLGQGPEFLIYFQGTGAADDSGLPNDRFFAVRPEGSVSTLKIQRTERGDSAVYLCASSLSGTNYNEQFFGPGTRLTVL.

The chain is built from TRBV7-9 and TRBJ2-2; TCRdb's D gene call, TRBD2, goes unchecked for lack of DNA. Germline V gene lookup returns CDR1 SEHNR and CDR2 FQNEAQ (reference sequence). The length of the CDR3 is 14 residues. The CDR3 sequence: CASSPTSGTGELFF.

The rearrangement joins TRBV5-1 to TRBJ2-2; TCRdb names TRBD2, which stays unverified in the absence of DNA. Per the germline V gene, CDR1 is SGHRS and CDR2 is YFSETQ. The CDR3 is made up of 15 amino acids. CDR3 in amino acids: CASRLLATNTGELFF.

This chain joins TRBV7-2 and TRBJ2-3; TCRdb calls TRBD2, which cannot be checked without DNA. In germline, CDR1 is SGHTA, CDR2 FQGNSA. CDR3 length equals 16 residues. The CDR3 here is CASSQTSGGVTDTQYF.

This chain connects TRBV6-5 to TRBJ1-2; TCRdb reports TRBD1, a call that lacks DNA to check it against. The CDR3 is made up of 13 amino acids. The germline CDR1 and CDR2 sequences are MNHEY and SVGAGI. This CDR3 reads CASSRQDWYGYTF.

The chain recombines TRBV6-1 with TRBJ2-5; the TCRdb call, TRBD1, lacks DNA for checking. The CDR3 length is 15 residues. The germline CDR1 and CDR2 sequences are MNHNS and SASEGT. CDR3 sequence: CASSVRTGLQETQYF.

The V call is TRBV7-7, the J call TRBJ2-1. The germline CDR1 and CDR2 sequences are SSHAT and FNYEAQ (reference sequence). The length of the CDR3 is 14 residues. CDR3 in amino acids: CASSLDGSSNEQFF.

J is TRBJ2-1 and V is TRBV28. Germline V gene lookup returns CDR1 MDHEN and CDR2 SYDVKM. The CDR3 consists of 13 residues. CDR3 sequence: CASRDSSYNEQFF.